These T cell receptor beta chains were read from a single sample in a study of response to subunit inactivated influenza vaccine. TCRdb re-derived calls from the RT-PCR reads in MiXCR, one entry per CDR3 protein. The sample has approximately 520,000 distinct CDR3 sequences; about 25% are singletons. Sequencing used CD4+ T cells sorted from PBMCs, obtained more than 4 days after vaccination. These receptors came from a man over 45 who received an inactivated influenza vaccine. CDR3s include the opening cysteine and the closing phenylalanine or tryptophan. Each record gives: V gene, clone size, D gene, J gene, CDR3 protein, CDR3 DNA. D genes are given only for firm matches. Size is omitted from some rows. Given values are once, few, many or a class for expanded clones.

TRBV13	NA	TRBD1	TRBJ2-7	CASSFQGAPYEQYF	TGTGCCAGCAGCTTCCAGGGGGCCCCCTACGAGCAGTACTTC
TRBV6-1	NA	NA	TRBJ2-4	CASSEARKRDIQYF	TGTGCCAGCAGTGAAGCTAGGAAACGGGACATTCAGTACTTC
TRBV5-8	few	NA	TRBJ1-5	CASSLAVYSNQPQHF	TGTGCCAGCAGCTTGGCCGTGTATAGCAATCAGCCCCAGCATTTT
TRBV5-1	few	NA	TRBJ2-7	CASSFLGRSSYEQYF	TGCGCCAGCAGCTTCCTGGGCAGGAGCTCCTACGAGCAGTACTTC
TRBV6-2/TRBV6-3	NA	NA	TRBJ1-2	CPSSSGAFGYTF	TGTCCCAGCAGCTCAGGGGCGTTCGGCTACACCTTC
TRBV5-5	NA	TRBD1	TRBJ1-4	CASSYPGQGEEKLFF	TGTGCCAGCAGTTATCCGGGACAGGGGGAAGAAAAACTGTTTTTT
TRBV20-1	few	TRBD1	TRBJ2-1	CSLTSGQGIYEQFF	TGCAGCCTCACCTCGGGACAGGGTATATATGAGCAGTTCTTC
TRBV6-1	few	TRBD2	TRBJ2-7	CASSDRTSGRDEQYF	TGTGCCAGCAGTGATCGGACTAGCGGGAGGGACGAGCAGTACTTC
TRBV29-1	NA	NA	TRBJ2-3	CSVVITHTQYF	TGCAGCGTTGTAATCACCCATACGCAGTATTTT
TRBV5-1	NA	NA	TRBJ1-1	CASSKQGRSGTEAFF	TGCGCCAGCAGCAAACAGGGTAGGTCGGGCACTGAAGCTTTCTTT
TRBV13	few	TRBD2	TRBJ2-1	CASTELGLAKKPEQFF	TGTGCCAGCACCGAACTAGGACTAGCGAAAAAACCTGAGCAGTTCTTC
TRBV6-2/TRBV6-3	NA	NA	TRBJ2-1	CASSYPLGVSSSYNEQFF	TGTGCCAGCAGTTACCCCCTCGGCGTCTCGAGCTCCTACAATGAGCAGTTCTTC
TRBV20-1	few	TRBD1	TRBJ2-7	CSASGRDRTTYEQYF	TGCAGTGCTAGTGGAAGGGACAGAACAACCTACGAGCAGTACTTC
TRBV6-2/TRBV6-3	NA	TRBD2	TRBJ2-5	CASSYGTRGPRTQYF	TGTGCCAGCAGTTACGGGACTAGGGGACCTAGGACCCAGTACTTC
TRBV28	few	NA	TRBJ2-7	CASSTLQGHPTQQYF	TGTGCCAGCAGTACGCTACAGGGCCACCCTACGCAGCAGTACTTC
TRBV6-2/TRBV6-3	few	TRBD1	TRBJ2-2	CASRLNRGTGELFF	TGTGCCAGCAGACTTAACAGGGGAACCGGGGAGCTGTTTTTT
TRBV20-1	few	NA	TRBJ2-1	CSVEREARYNEQFF	TGCAGTGTAGAAAGGGAGGCCCGTTACAATGAGCAGTTCTTC
TRBV4-2	few	NA	TRBJ2-3	CASSQPRDATQYF	TGTGCCAGCAGCCAGCCAAGAGACGCTACGCAGTATTTT
TRBV5-1	few	NA	TRBJ1-1	CASSLVVSNTEAFF	TGCGCCAGCAGCTTGGTGGTCTCAAACACTGAAGCTTTCTTT
TRBV20-1	few	NA	TRBJ2-7	CSARGATRTHEQYF	TGCAGTGCTAGAGGGGCCACTCGGACGCACGAGCAGTACTTC
TRBV7-9	NA	TRBD2	TRBJ2-1	CASNGGRVDNEQFF	TGTGCCAGCAACGGCGGGAGGGTAGACAATGAGCAGTTCTTC
TRBV4-3	few	NA	TRBJ2-3	CASSQAFPRTDTQYF	TGCGCCAGCAGCCAAGCATTTCCCCGCACAGATACGCAGTATTTT
TRBV5-1	NA	TRBD1	TRBJ1-5	CASSVGQGGQPQHF	TGCGCCAGCAGCGTGGGACAGGGGGGCCAGCCCCAGCATTTT
TRBV4-1	NA	NA	TRBJ2-1	CASSQNTPIAYNEQFF	TGCGCCAGCAGCCAAAATACCCCCATAGCCTACAATGAGCAGTTCTTC
TRBV12-3/TRBV12-4	NA	NA	TRBJ1-6	CASSLAENSPLHF	TGTGCCAGCAGTTTGGCGGAAAATTCACCCCTCCACTTT
TRBV24-1	NA	TRBD1	TRBJ2-3	CATSDSDRVSDTQYF	TGTGCCACCAGTGATTCGGACAGGGTGTCCGATACGCAGTATTTT
TRBV5-1	NA	NA	TRBJ2-1	CASSLVFLVGHNEQFF	TGCGCCAGCAGCTTGGTGTTCCTTGTCGGGCACAATGAGCAGTTCTTC
TRBV5-5	NA	TRBD1	TRBJ1-4	CASSLPSGGPNEKLFF	TGTGCCAGCAGCTTGCCTTCAGGGGGGCCTAATGAAAAACTGTTTTTT
TRBV12-3/TRBV12-4	few	TRBD2	TRBJ2-2	CASSTSGTNTGELFF	TGTGCCAGCAGTACTAGCGGGACGAACACCGGGGAGCTGTTTTTT
TRBV20-1	few	TRBD1	TRBJ2-5	CSASEEGQGRGQETQYF	TGCAGTGCTAGCGAAGAAGGACAGGGTCGCGGTCAAGAGACCCAGTACTTC
TRBV10-3	NA	TRBD1	TRBJ2-4	CATRHRGEGDIQYF	TGTGCCACCCGCCACAGGGGTGAGGGGGACATTCAGTACTTC
TRBV9	NA	NA	TRBJ2-5	CASSETGLGETQYF	TGTGCCAGCAGCGAGACAGGCTTAGGGGAGACCCAGTACTTC
TRBV5-1	few	NA	TRBJ2-2	CASSSPGLRITSNTGELFF	TGCGCCAGCAGCTCCCCGGGACTGAGGATTACCTCGAACACCGGGGAGCTGTTTTTT
TRBV29-1	NA	TRBD2	TRBJ2-5	CSVVTSGTETQYF	TGCAGCGTTGTAACTAGCGGGACCGAGACCCAGTACTTC
TRBV28	NA	NA	TRBJ2-7	CASSDTGTTDSYEQYF	TGTGCCAGCAGCGACACCGGGACAACGGACTCCTACGAGCAGTACTTC
TRBV20-1	NA	NA	TRBJ2-1	CSANRDFSHEQFF	TGCAGTGCTAACCGGGACTTCTCACATGAGCAGTTCTTC
TRBV12-3/TRBV12-4	many	NA	TRBJ2-3	CASSSDRNTQYF	TGTGCCAGCAGTTCGGACAGAAATACGCAGTATTTT
TRBV7-2	NA	TRBD2	TRBJ2-5	CASSRAGGGGETQYF	TGTGCCAGCAGCCGCGCGGGGGGAGGCGGCGAGACCCAGTACTTC
TRBV10-3	NA	TRBD2	TRBJ2-3	CAISDPAGGSTDTQYF	TGTGCCATCAGTGATCCGGCGGGGGGTAGCACAGATACGCAGTATTTT
TRBV2	few	TRBD1	TRBJ2-7	CASTTGTGTHEQYF	TGTGCCAGCACAACCGGGACAGGGACCCACGAGCAGTACTTC
TRBV20-1	few	NA	TRBJ2-7	CSARDLASYEQYF	TGCAGTGCTAGAGATCTCGCTAGTTACGAGCAGTACTTC
TRBV6-2/TRBV6-3	few	NA	TRBJ2-7	CASKNPQLYEQYF	TGTGCCAGCAAAAACCCCCAATTATACGAGCAGTACTTC
TRBV12-3/TRBV12-4	few	TRBD1	TRBJ2-7	CASSGQGFDEQYF	TGTGCCAGCAGCGGACAGGGTTTTGACGAGCAGTACTTC
TRBV20-1	NA	NA	TRBJ2-1	CSAPPGLIYNEQFF	TGCAGTGCCCCGCCGGGACTGATATACAATGAGCAGTTCTTC
TRBV20-1	NA	NA	TRBJ1-6	CSARDGRAVRNSPLHF	TGCAGTGCTAGAGATGGCAGGGCTGTGCGTAATTCACCCCTCCACTTT
TRBV12-3/TRBV12-4	few	TRBD2	TRBJ2-1	CASSGLAGGGEQFF	TGTGCCAGCAGTGGACTAGCGGGAGGAGGGGAGCAGTTCTTC
TRBV6-1	NA	NA	TRBJ2-1	CATRMGRYNEQFF	TGTGCCACCCGGATGGGACGTTACAATGAGCAGTTCTTC
TRBV27	NA	NA	TRBJ2-5	CASSLSIGETQYF	TGTGCCAGCAGTTTATCGATTGGGGAGACCCAGTACTTC
TRBV20-1	NA	TRBD1	TRBJ2-3	CSARSRGIGTDTQYF	TGCAGTGCTAGATCCAGGGGGATCGGGACAGATACGCAGTATTTT
TRBV29-1	NA	NA	TRBJ2-1	CSVDTSTYNEQFF	TGCAGCGTTGACACTAGTACCTACAATGAGCAGTTCTTC
TRBV4-3	NA	NA	TRBJ2-5	CASSQEFVGWTTQYF	TGCGCCAGCAGCCAAGAATTTGTTGGCTGGACGACCCAGTACTTC
TRBV7-9	NA	NA	TRBJ2-5	CASSLAQVREETQYF	TGTGCCAGCAGCTTAGCGCAAGTCAGGGAAGAGACCCAGTACTTC
TRBV7-8	NA	TRBD1	TRBJ2-5	CASSLGQGLQTQYF	TGTGCCAGCAGCTTGGGACAGGGTTTACAGACCCAGTACTTC
TRBV27	NA	NA	TRBJ2-1	CASSSIAATNNEQFF	TGTGCCAGCAGTTCAATAGCGGCTACTAACAATGAGCAGTTCTTC